The 28 T cell receptor beta chains below were found in one sample sequenced in a study of blood T cell repertoires in COVID-19. The table came from immunoSEQ multiplex PCR; TCRdb's copy has only in-frame clones and leaves some out. This table holds 250,000 or so clones, roughly 80% found once. The sequencing input was PBMCs or T cells enriched from blood (not recorded which). The receptors derive from a woman aged 40 to 50 who had been exposed to COVID-19.

This chain's CDR3 is CASSPLFTSVSYNEQFF. CDR3 DNA: TGTGCCAGCAGCCCCCTTTTCACTAGCGTATCCTACAATGAGCAGTTCTTC. This sequence joins TRBV7-9 and TRBJ2-1, with 7 bases aligning to TRBD2. This CDR3 has 17 amino acids. J gave up 1 base and V 5 bases, and 11 bases lay outside the gene matches. Germline CDR1 is SEHNR and CDR2 is FQNEAQ (reference sequence).

The CDR3 reads CASRDRVGTGELFF. CDR3 DNA sequence: TGTGCCAGTCGAGACAGAGTGGGCACCGGGGAGCTGTTTTTT. The genes are TRBV19 and TRBJ2-2; tentative D call: TRBD1 (5 bases). The V gene lost 8 bases and the J gene lost 4 bases, with 14 bases spanning the gap. The CDR3 contains 14 residues. Germline CDR1 LNHDA, CDR2 SQIVND (reference sequence).

The chain couples TRBV25-1 to TRBJ2-2, with a tentative D call TRBD1 (6 bases). The CDR3 contains 15 residues. V gave up 3 bases and J gave up 0 bases, with 8 bases separating them. The germline CDR1 and CDR2 sequences are MGHDK and SYGVNS. In DNA, the CDR3 is TGTGCCAGCAGTGAGGGACACACGAACACCGGGGAGCTGTTTTTT. Protein sequence: CASSEGHTNTGELFF.

Written as DNA, the CDR3 is TGTGCCAGTAGTCCAGGGATGGGGAGGACTGAAGCTTTCTTT. Encoded protein: CASSPGMGRTEAFF. The V call is TRBV19, the J call TRBJ1-1, with D perhaps matching TRBD1 (5 bases). V was cut by 5 bases and J by 5 bases, with 15 bases left in between. Germline assignment: CDR1 LNHDA and CDR2 SQIVND (reference sequence). The CDR3 sequence is 14 residues long. The variable domain in full, with the rest retrieved from reference TRBV19 and TRBJ1-1, is DGGITQSPKYLFRKEGQNVTLSCEQNLNHDAMYWYRQDPGQGLRLIYYSQIVNDFQKGDIAEGYSVSREKKESFPLTVTSAQKNPTAFYLCASSPGMGRTEAFFGQGTRLTVV.

CDR3 nucleotide sequence: TGTGCCACCAGTGATCTCCCGGGACAGCAGCAGTTCTTC. Residues: CATSDLPGQQQFF. The chain is built from TRBV24-1 and TRBJ2-1, with TRBD1 identical over 7 bases. Trimming at V came to 3 bases and at J to 11 bases, leaving 6 bases not matched to a gene. This CDR3 region has 13 residues. CDR1 KGHDR and CDR2 SFDVKD come from the germline V gene.

This chain uses TRBV7-8 with TRBJ1-1; 7 bases agree with TRBD1. This CDR3 spans 16 amino acids. V lost 4 bases and J lost 11; bases outside the gene matches: 19. Germline loops: CDR1 SGHVS, CDR2 FQNEAQ. The CDR3 reads CASSSPSDRTSRRAFF. The CDR3 DNA follows: TGTGCCAGCAGCTCCCCGTCGGACAGGACGTCGCGTAGGGCTTTCTTT.

This clone was found a few times. The chain joins TRBV5-1 to TRBJ2-1, with TRBD2 identical over 15 bases. After removal of 4 bases from V and 8 bases from J, the junction contained 7 bases not matched to a gene. The CDR3 spans 16 residues. Germline-derived CDR1 and CDR2 are SGHRS and YFSETQ. DNA for the CDR3: TGCGCCAGCAGCCAAGGGACTAGCGGGGGGATTGATGAGCAGTTCTTC. Translation: CASSQGTSGGIDEQFF.

The chain employs TRBV10-3 and TRBJ1-6; 9 bases are shared with TRBD1. CDR1 ENHRY and CDR2 SYGVKD come from the germline V gene. Trimming cost V 6 bases and J 10 bases; bases outside gene matches: 10. The CDR3 runs 15 residues. Here the CDR3 DNA reads TGTGCCATCAGACGCCGGGACAGGGTAGGCTCACCCCTCCACTTT. Translating gives CAIRRRDRVGSPLHF.

The V gene is TRBV5-4, the J gene TRBJ2-6; no definite D call. The length of the CDR3 is 15 residues. V lost 0 bases to trimming and J lost 0 bases, with 4 bases between them. Germline V lookup: CDR1 SGHNT, CDR2 YYREEE (reference sequence). The CDR3 protein is CASSLASSGANVLTF. Written as DNA, the CDR3 is TGTGCCAGCAGCTTGGCGAGCTCTGGGGCCAACGTCCTGACTTTC.

The CDR3 loop is CATQDISSNQPQHF. The CDR3 bases are TGTGCCACCCAGGACATTTCTAGCAATCAGCCCCAGCATTTT. The rearrangement links TRBV19 to TRBJ1-5; D might be TRBD1 (5 bases). The germline CDR1 and CDR2 sequences are LNHDA and SQIVND (reference sequence). CDR3 length: 14 amino acids. V was shortened by 10 bases and J by 0 bases, with 13 bases between the two germline ends.

The V and J genes are TRBV7-9 and TRBJ1-1, with 9 bases fitting TRBD1. The CDR3 is 14 residues long. CDR1 and CDR2 (germline): SEHNR, FQNEAQ (reference sequence). V gave up 5 bases and J gave up 6 bases; unmatched junction bases: 7. CDR3 in amino acids: CASSLRQGGSEAFF. In nucleotides, the CDR3 is TGTGCCAGCAGCCTACGACAGGGGGGATCTGAAGCTTTCTTT. Using reference TRBV7-9 and TRBJ1-1 for the parts outside the CDR3, the full variable domain is DTGVSQNPRHKITKRGQNVTFRCDPISEHNRLYWYRQTLGQGPEFLTYFQNEAQLEKSRLLSDRFSAERPKGSFSTLEIQRTEQGDSAMYLCASSLRQGGSEAFFGQGTRLTVV.

The chain has TRBV7-7 and TRBJ1-1, with D hard to call. V was pared by 2 bases and J by 3 bases, with 13 bases between. The V gene's germline CDR1 is SSHAT and CDR2 FNYEAQ (reference sequence). CDR3 length: 15 amino acids. The CDR3 is CASSLFTGKDTEAFF. CDR3 sequence (DNA): TGTGCCAGCAGCTTATTTACGGGGAAGGACACTGAAGCTTTCTTT. Together with reference TRBV7-7 and TRBJ1-1, the CDR3 gives the full variable domain: GAGVSQSPRYKVTKRGQDVTLRCDPISSHATLYWYQQALGQGPEFLTYFNYEAQPDKSGLPSDRFSAERPEGSISTLTIQRTEQRDSAMYRCASSLFTGKDTEAFFGQGTRLTVV.

The V and J genes are TRBV28 and TRBJ1-5, with D unresolved. CDR1 and CDR2 (germline): MDHEN, SYDVKM. V shed 4 bases and J shed 11 bases, with 12 bases lying between them. This CDR3 has 12 residues. The CDR3 spells CASSSADVAQHF. Here the CDR3 DNA reads TGTGCCAGCAGTTCGGCGGATGTGGCCCAGCATTTT.

This clone was seen just once. This chain connects TRBV12-3 or TRBV12-4 to TRBJ1-4; 9 bases map to TRBD1. The CDR3 covers 12 residues. Losses at the gene ends were 6 bases for V and 8 bases for J; bases not matched to a gene: 1. In nucleotides, the CDR3 is TGTGCCAGCAGGGGACAGGGAGAAAAACTGTTTTTT. Its protein product is CASRGQGEKLFF.

This clone was picked up one time. The chain joins TRBV4-3 to TRBJ1-1; no definite D call. The ends were cut back, 1 base at V and 1 base at J, with 10 bases in the middle. The CDR3 totals 15 residues. Germline CDR1 LGHNA, CDR2 YSLEER. The DNA for the CDR3 is TGCGCCAGCAGCCAAGCTGCCAGAAGGAACACTGAAGCTTTCTTT. Its translation: CASSQAARRNTEAFF.

This clone was counted only a few times. J is TRBJ1-1 and V is TRBV5-1; TRBD1 aligns across 7 bases. The length of the CDR3 is 14 residues. The V gene end was trimmed by 2 bases and the J gene end by 0 bases; junction bases not matched to a gene: 1. Germline CDR1 reads SGHRS; CDR2 reads YFSETQ. The CDR3 loop is CASSLGGMNTEAFF. The CDR3 DNA sequence: TGCGCCAGCAGCTTAGGGGGCATGAACACTGAAGCTTTCTTT.

This clone came up once. This chain links TRBV12-3 or TRBV12-4 with TRBJ1-2; no clear D gene. The germline V and J ends were trimmed by 2 bases and 2 bases, with 6 bases remaining between them. The CDR3 is 13 amino acids. This chain's CDR3 is CASSLRENYGYTF. The DNA for the CDR3 is TGTGCCAGCAGTTTACGGGAGAACTATGGCTACACCTTC.

This rearrangement joins TRBV19 to TRBJ2-1, with 11 bases aligning to TRBD2. Trimming at V came to 10 bases and at J to 6 bases, leaving 5 bases not matched to a gene. CDR1 and CDR2 from the germline V gene are LNHDA and SQIVND (reference sequence). The CDR3 is 13 residues long. CDR3 sequence (DNA): TGTGCCACCAGACTAGCGGGGCCCAATGAGCAGTTCTTC. As protein: CATRLAGPNEQFF. The full variable domain, its missing parts supplied by reference TRBV19 and TRBJ2-1, is DGGITQSPKYLFRKEGQNVTLSCEQNLNHDAMYWYRQDPGQGLRLIYYSQIVNDFQKGDIAEGYSVSREKKESFPLTVTSAQKNPTAFYLCATRLAGPNEQFFGPGTRLTVL.

The chain combines TRBV2 with TRBJ2-1; TRBD1 aligns across 8 bases. The germline gives CDR1 SNHLY, CDR2 FYNNEI. V lost 6 bases to trimming and J lost 0 bases; unmatched junction nucleotides: 4. CDR3 size: 15 residues. As DNA, the CDR3 is TGTGCCAGCAGGGCCGGGACAGGCTCCTACAATGAGCAGTTCTTC. Residues: CASRAGTGSYNEQFF.

The gene calls are TRBV11-3 and TRBJ1-2; TRBD1 agrees at 9 bases. Trimming took 4 bases from V and 8 from J; bases not matched to a gene: 14. CDR1 SGHNT and CDR2 YENEEA come from the germline V gene. The CDR3 runs 16 residues. The DNA of the CDR3 is TGTGCCAGCAGCTCCAGGACAGGGGCGGATGAAATGGGCTACACCTTC. It is translated as CASSSRTGADEMGYTF.

CDR3 amino acids: CARSPGKVRDNEKLFF. CDR3 in DNA: TGTGCCAGAAGCCCAGGTAAGGTCAGGGATAATGAAAAACTGTTTTTT. The gene calls are TRBV5-3 and TRBJ1-4; D perhaps matches TRBD1 (5 bases). TRBV5-3 falls under the ORF class, with uncertain function. CDR3 size: 16 residues. The V end was cut by 4 bases, the J end by 4 bases, with 17 bases between.

DNA for the CDR3: TGTGCCAGTAGCCGCAGGGGAATCACTGAAGCTTTCTTT. It encodes CASSRRGITEAFF. The chain joins TRBV19 to TRBJ1-1; tentatively, D is TRBD1 (6 bases). Germline CDR1 is LNHDA and CDR2 is SQIVND (reference sequence). Trimming shortened V by 6 bases and J by 4 bases, and 12 bases separated the two germline ends. The CDR3 consists of 13 residues.

The chain employs TRBV5-1 and TRBJ2-2; TRBD2 matches at 10 bases. Germline lookup yields CDR1 SGHRS and CDR2 YFSETQ. The length of the CDR3 is 19 residues. Losses at the gene ends were 0 bases for V and 2 bases for J; bases not matched to a gene: 10. The CDR3 spells CASSLAVIAGGINTGELFF. The CDR3 nucleotides read TGCGCCAGCAGCTTGGCCGTAATAGCGGGGGGAATTAACACCGGGGAGCTGTTTTTT.

The V and J genes are TRBV11-2 and TRBJ2-1, with TRBD2 matching over 10 bases. Germline values: CDR1 SGHAT, CDR2 FQNNGV. Trimming took 1 base from V and 3 from J; bases not matched to a gene: 0. The CDR3 totals 15 residues. CDR3 in amino acids: CASSLVAGGYNEQFF. The CDR3 bases are TGTGCCAGCAGCTTAGTAGCGGGGGGCTACAATGAGCAGTTCTTC. Filled out from reference TRBV11-2 and TRBJ2-1, the complete variable domain reads EAGVAQSPRYKIIEKRQSVAFWCNPISGHATLYWYQQILGQGPKLLIQFQNNGVVDDSQLPKDRFSAERLKGVDSTLKIQPAKLEDSAVYLCASSLVAGGYNEQFFGPGTRLTVL.

This clone was found a few times. The rearrangement links TRBV7-9 to TRBJ1-2; TRBD1 matches at 8 bases. V shed 3 bases, J shed 3 bases, and the junction held 9 bases outside the gene matches. Germline V gives CDR1 SEHNR, CDR2 FQNEAQ (reference sequence). The length of the CDR3 is 16 residues. CDR3 loop: CASSFQGARGYYGYTF. The CDR3 DNA reads as TGTGCCAGCAGCTTCCAGGGGGCGAGGGGGTACTATGGCTACACCTTC.

The V gene is TRBV5-1, the J gene TRBJ1-1, with 7 bases lining up with TRBD1. The CDR3 totals 16 residues. Germline values: CDR1 SGHRS, CDR2 YFSETQ. Trimming cost V 4 bases and J 1 base; bases outside gene matches: 10. CDR3 bases: TGCGCCAGCAGCGCCGCAGCCGGGGACAGGAACACTGAAGCTTTCTTT. Its translation: CASSAAAGDRNTEAFF. Based on the CDR3 plus reference TRBV5-1 and TRBJ1-1, the full variable domain is KAGVTQTPRYLIKTRGQQVTLSCSPISGHRSVSWYQQTPGQGLQFLFEYFSETQRNKGNFPGRFSGRQFSNSRSEMNVSTLELGDSALYLCASSAAAGDRNTEAFFGQGTRLTVV.

V is TRBV7-9 and J is TRBJ2-7, with a possible D match to TRBD2 (5 bases). V dropped 3 bases and J dropped 2 bases, with 8 bases sitting between them. Germline assignment: CDR1 SEHNR and CDR2 FQNEAQ (reference sequence). The CDR3 covers 13 residues. The CDR3 DNA sequence: TGTGCCAGCAGCTTGTACGGGGCCTACGAGCAGTACTTC. Amino acid sequence: CASSLYGAYEQYF.

The rearrangement joins TRBV3-1 (or the pseudogene TRBV3-2) to TRBJ1-3; the D is unclear. The V end was cut by 4 bases, the J end by 7 bases, with 8 bases between. The germline CDR1 and CDR2 sequences are LGHDT and YNNKEL (reference sequence). There are 12 residues in the CDR3. CDR3 DNA: TGTGCCAGCAGCCTTTCAGGCAACACCATATATTTT. This codes for CASSLSGNTIYF.